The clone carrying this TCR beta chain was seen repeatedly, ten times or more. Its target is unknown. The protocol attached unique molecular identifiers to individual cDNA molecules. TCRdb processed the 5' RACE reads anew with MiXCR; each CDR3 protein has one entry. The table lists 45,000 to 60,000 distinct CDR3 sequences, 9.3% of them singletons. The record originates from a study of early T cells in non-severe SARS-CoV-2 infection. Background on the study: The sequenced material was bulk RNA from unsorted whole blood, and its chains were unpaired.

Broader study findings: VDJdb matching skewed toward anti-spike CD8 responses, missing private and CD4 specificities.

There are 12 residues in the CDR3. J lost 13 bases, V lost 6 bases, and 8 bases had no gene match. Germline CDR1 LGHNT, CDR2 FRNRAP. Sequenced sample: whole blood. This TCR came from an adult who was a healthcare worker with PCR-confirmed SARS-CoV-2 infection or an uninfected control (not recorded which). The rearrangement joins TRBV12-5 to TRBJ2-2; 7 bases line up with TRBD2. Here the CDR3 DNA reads TGTGCTAGTGGCAGGGACTATTCGGGGCTGTTTTTT. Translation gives CASGRDYSGLFF.